One and the same sample provided the 5 T cell receptor beta chains below, sequenced in a study of T cells in Graves' hyperthyroidism and ophthalmopathy. Amplified TCR beta CDR3 regions derived from RNA transcripts. The HTBI set primed first-round TCR CDR3 RT-PCR. TCRdb ran MiXCR on the multiplex PCR reads and lists one entry per CDR3 protein. The sample carries hundreds of thousands of distinct CDR3 sequences, around 16% recorded once. Sequenced material: blood. These receptors all come from a young woman with Graves' hyperthyroidism.

This clonotype was observed many times. The chain combines TRBV11-3 with TRBJ2-7; 7 nucleotides line up with TRBD2. V was clipped by 5 bases and J by 3 bases; unmatched bases: 13. Germline assignment: CDR1 SGHNT and CDR2 YENEEA. The CDR3 contains 16 residues. CDR3 region: CASSPDEAGRDYEQYF. In nucleotides, the CDR3 is TGTGCCAGCAGCCCAGACGAAGCGGGGAGGGACTACGAGCAGTACTTC.

This clonotype has ten or more counts. V is TRBV28 and J is TRBJ2-1; no reliable D call. The CDR3 contains 15 residues. Trimming took 2 bases from V and 4 from J, leaving 12 bases between them. In germline, CDR1 is MDHEN, CDR2 SYDVKM. CDR3 nucleotide sequence: TGTGCCAGCAGTTTAGACGCAGGCGCATACAATGAGCAGTTCTTC. Translation gives CASSLDAGAYNEQFF.

This clonotype has a count of ten or more. The V and J genes are TRBV3-1 and TRBJ2-7, with 7 bases matching TRBD1. CDR1 and CDR2 from the germline V gene are LGHDT and YNNKEL (reference sequence). The CDR3 totals 14 residues. With V trimmed by 1 base and J by 5 bases, 5 bases remained unmatched. The CDR3: CASSQVQGNHEQYF. The CDR3 DNA reads as TGTGCCAGCAGCCAAGTACAGGGGAACCACGAGCAGTACTTC.

This clonotype has at least ten counts. V and J are TRBV11-2 and TRBJ2-1; D may correspond to TRBD1 or TRBD2 (6 bases each). The germline V gene has CDR1 SGHAT and CDR2 FQNNGV. Trimming shortened V by 3 bases and J by 7 bases, and 16 bases separated the two germline ends. CDR3 length: 15 residues. The CDR3 is CASSLRGAGLNEQFF. CDR3 nucleotides: TGTGCCAGCAGCTTGAGGGGGGCCGGCCTAAATGAGCAGTTCTTC.

In its sample, this clonotype was seen a few times. An end of the junction differs from the germline gene, which may be a read error. The chain is built from TRBV15 and TRBJ2-7; 8 bases match TRBD2. The V gene's germline CDR1 is LNHNV and CDR2 YYDKDF (reference sequence). There are 14 residues in the CDR3. This CDR3 reads CATSGREDQYGQYF. The CDR3 bases are TGTGCCACCAGCGGGCGGGAGGATCAGTACGGGCAGTACTTC.